This TCR beta chain was sequenced for a study of CD8 T cells in ankylosing spondylitis. V gave up 3 bases and J gave up 8 bases; unmatched junction bases: 7. Germline CDR1 LGHNA, CDR2 YSLEER. The CDR3 has 17 residues. In TCRdb, the 5' RACE reads were re-called with MiXCR into one record per CDR3 protein. The sample lists about 190,000 distinct CDR3 sequences, roughly 13% seen once, with 11% in the top ten. This chain uses TRBV4-3 with TRBJ2-1; 16 nucleotides match TRBD2. The clonotype comes from a female donor with ankylosing spondylitis or in good health (not recorded which). The sequenced sample consisted of blood, either unsorted or a sorted T cell fraction (not recorded which). CDR3 residues: CASSQGLGLAGGHEQFF. Here the CDR3 DNA reads TGCGCCAGCAGCCAGGGGCTGGGACTAGCGGGAGGGCATGAGCAGTTCTTC.